This passage covers 25 T cell receptor beta chains from one sample sequenced in a study of CD8 T cells in ankylosing spondylitis. Whole-study findings and limits: About 8 highly homologous variants made up a TCR beta motif that seemed to typify ankylosing spondylitis blood.

Their antigens remain unidentified. TCRdb processed the 5' RACE reads anew with MiXCR; each CDR3 protein has one entry. The sample contains about 420,000 distinct CDR3 sequences, under 25% of which appear only once. Sequencing was done on a sample of blood, either unsorted or a sorted T cell fraction (not recorded which). All receptors derive from a male donor with ankylosing spondylitis.

The chain couples TRBV5-1 to TRBJ2-7; D is unresolved. The CDR3 has 13 amino acids. The ends were cut back, 4 bases at V and 3 bases at J, with 11 bases in the middle. Germline V gives CDR1 SGHRS, CDR2 YFSETQ. This chain's CDR3 is CASSGLPGYEQYF. The CDR3 DNA is TGCGCCAGCAGCGGTCTCCCCGGCTACGAGCAGTACTTC.

V is TRBV4-2 and J is TRBJ2-7, with D hard to call. The CDR3 spans 15 residues. V was shortened by 0 bases and J by 6 bases, with 15 bases between the two germline ends. Germline values: CDR1 LGHNA, CDR2 YNFKEQ. DNA of the CDR3: TGTGCCAGCAGCCAAGAACTACAGATGACGGGCGAGCAGTACTTC. Protein sequence: CASSQELQMTGEQYF.

This clonotype was seen a few times. This chain connects TRBV20-1 to TRBJ1-1, with no clear D. The CDR3 loop spans 16 amino acids. Germline values: CDR1 DFQATT, CDR2 SNEGSKA (reference sequence). The germline V and J ends were trimmed by 2 bases and 3 bases, with 19 bases remaining between them. In DNA, the CDR3 is TGCAGTGCTAGATCCCAGGTGTTCGGCGGGGACACTGAAGCTTTCTTT. Its protein product is CSARSQVFGGDTEAFF.

The genes are TRBV29-1 and TRBJ2-5; no firm D call. V was pared by 5 bases and J by 2 bases, with 6 bases between. The germline V gene has CDR1 SQVTM and CDR2 ANQGSEA. This CDR3 is built from 11 residues. CDR3 protein: CSVIAQETQYF. In DNA, the CDR3 is TGCAGCGTTATCGCTCAAGAGACCCAGTACTTC.

For this clonotype: At one end, the junction sequence differs from germline, possibly due to a read error. The rearrangement joins TRBV2 to TRBJ1-2; D is possibly TRBD1 (5 bases). CDR3 length equals 12 residues. Germline lookup yields CDR1 SNHLY and CDR2 FYNNEI. CDR3 loop: CASRELEGRDVF. Written as DNA, the CDR3 is TGTGCCAGCAGGGAACTGGAGGGCAGGGACGTCTTC.

This clonotype was picked up many times. The chain links TRBV9 to TRBJ2-1; D is unresolved. The V gene lost 1 base and the J gene lost 4 bases, with 9 bases spanning the gap. CDR3 length: 14 amino acids. Germline V gives CDR1 SGDLS, CDR2 YYNGEE. CDR3 nucleotide sequence: TGTGCCAGCAGCGTATCTCCTTTATACAATGAGCAGTTCTTC. This sequence encodes CASSVSPLYNEQFF.

The CDR3 loop is CSASPGASGSVYQETQYF. Here the CDR3 DNA reads TGCAGTGCTAGCCCCGGAGCTAGCGGGAGTGTGTACCAAGAGACCCAGTACTTC. The chain recombines TRBV20-1 with TRBJ2-5; 10 bases are shared with TRBD2. Germline CDR1 reads DFQATT; CDR2 reads SNEGSKA (reference sequence). V lost 3 bases to trimming and J lost 0 bases; unmatched junction nucleotides: 13. The CDR3 covers 18 residues.

The chain's CDR3 is CASRKGLASDTQYF. The CDR3, as DNA: TGCGCCAGCAGGAAGGGACTAGCCTCAGATACGCAGTATTTT. The chain employs TRBV10-2 and TRBJ2-3; 9 bases align to TRBD2. Germline CDR1 and CDR2: WSHSY and SAAADI. The CDR3 totals 14 residues. V lost 6 bases, J lost 4 bases, and 5 bases stayed unmatched.

This clonotype has a count of ten or more. The junction differs from germline at one of its ends, possibly a read error. The chain employs TRBV7-7 and TRBJ2-5, with 9 bases lining up with TRBD2. Germline V lookup: CDR1 SSHAT, CDR2 FNYEAQ (reference sequence). The length of the CDR3 is 15 residues. CDR3 loop: CASSSAGGGSETQYF. As DNA, the CDR3 is TGTGCTAGCAGTTCGGCGGGGGGGGGCTCGGAGACCCAGTACTTC. The full variable domain, completed using reference TRBV7-7 and TRBJ2-5, is GAGVSQSPRYKVTKRGQDVTLRCDPISSHATLYWYQQALGQGPEFLTYFNYEAQPDKSGLPSDRFSAERPEGSISTLTIQRTEQRDSAMYRCASSSAGGGSETQYFGPGTRLLVL.

The V and J genes are TRBV6-2 or TRBV6-3 and TRBJ1-2; no definite D call. The CDR3 totals 12 residues. V dropped 2 bases and J dropped 5 bases, with 6 bases sitting between them. Germline CDR1 MNHEY, CDR2 SVGEGT. The CDR3 protein is CASSYGGYGYTF. CDR3 DNA sequence: TGTGCCAGCAGTTACGGCGGATATGGCTACACCTTC.

V and J are TRBV7-2 and TRBJ2-7, with D possibly being TRBD2 (6 bases). CDR1 and CDR2 (germline): SGHTA, FQGNSA. The CDR3 sequence is 13 residues long. The V end was cut by 5 bases, the J end by 0 bases, with 8 bases between. Written as DNA, the CDR3 is TGTGCCAGCAGCGCGGACTACTCCTACGAGCAGTACTTC. Amino acids: CASSADYSYEQYF. The full variable domain, rest sourced from reference TRBV7-2 and TRBJ2-7, is GAGVSQSPSNKVTEKGKDVELRCDPISGHTALYWYRQSLGQGLEFLIYFQGNSAPDKSGLPSDRFSAERTGGSVSTLTIQRTQQEDSAVYLCASSADYSYEQYFGPGTRLTVT.

This clonotype has just a few counts. This chain links TRBV11-2 with TRBJ2-7, with TRBD2 matching 8 bases. This CDR3 is built from 15 residues. Germline assignment: CDR1 SGHAT and CDR2 FQNNGV. The ends lost 5 bases at V and 4 bases at J; junction bases unmatched: 10. The CDR3 reads CASSLLADPFYEQYF. For the CDR3, the DNA is TGTGCCAGCAGCCTACTAGCGGATCCATTTTACGAGCAGTACTTC.

This clonotype has a count of ten or more. The rearrangement links TRBV6-1 to TRBJ1-5; D is undetermined. The CDR3 has 15 amino acids. Germline V gives CDR1 MNHNS, CDR2 SASEGT. V was clipped by 6 bases and J by 0 bases, with 12 bases between them. This CDR3 reads CASRGPGPSNQPQHF. In nucleotides, the CDR3 is TGTGCCAGCAGGGGTCCAGGACCTAGCAATCAGCCCCAGCATTTT.

This chain connects TRBV27 to TRBJ2-3; D is uncertain. Germline assignment: CDR1 MNHEY and CDR2 SMNVEV (reference sequence). V was trimmed by 7 bases and J by 2 bases, leaving 16 bases between them. The CDR3 contains 15 residues. The CDR3 loop is CASTYQRASTDTQYF. The CDR3, as DNA: TGTGCCAGCACCTACCAGCGAGCATCCACAGATACGCAGTATTTT.

J is TRBJ2-5 and V is TRBV7-9; D not resolved. The CDR3 consists of 16 residues. Per germline, CDR1 SEHNR and CDR2 FQNEAQ (reference sequence). Trimming removed 2 bases at V and 5 bases at J, with 18 bases between. In DNA form, the CDR3 reads TGTGCCAGCAGCTTAAACCTTCAATCGGATCGGGAGACCCAGTACTTC. Amino acid sequence: CASSLNLQSDRETQYF.

Only a few counts were recorded for this clonotype. CDR3: CASRVSGADTQYF. The CDR3 DNA follows: TGTGCCAGCAGGGTCTCGGGGGCAGATACGCAGTATTTT. V gene TRBV6-1 combines with J gene TRBJ2-3; perhaps TRBD2 as D (6 bases). From germline, CDR1 is MNHNS and CDR2 SASEGT. Between the trimmed V and J ends, which lost 6 bases and 4 bases, there was a span of 11 bases. This CDR3 is built from 13 residues.

This clonotype was seen many times. The rearrangement links TRBV6-5 to TRBJ1-5, with 8 bases identical to TRBD1. Germline CDR1 MNHEY, CDR2 SVGAGI. The length of the CDR3 is 15 residues. The J segment lost 3 bases and the V segment lost 2 bases, leaving 3 bases of the junction unmatched. The CDR3 loop reads CASSYDRGPNQPQHF. As DNA, the CDR3 is TGTGCCAGCAGTTACGACAGGGGCCCCAATCAGCCCCAGCATTTT.

This clonotype showed up many times. The chain employs TRBV5-1 and TRBJ2-2, with 10 bases matching TRBD2. This CDR3 is 16 amino acids long. Germline CDR1 and CDR2: SGHRS and YFSETQ. J lost 0 bases, V lost 2 bases, and 1 base had no gene match. CDR3 bases: TGCGCCAGCAGCTTAACTAGCGGGGCGAACACCGGGGAGCTGTTTTTT. Its protein product is CASSLTSGANTGELFF.

In this sample, this clonotype turned up a few times. V and J are TRBV6-2 or TRBV6-3 and TRBJ1-2, with D possibly matching TRBD1 (6 bases). The germline CDR1 and CDR2 sequences are MNHEY and SVGEGT. This CDR3 has 13 residues. V was clipped by 2 bases and J by 6 bases, with 10 bases between them. CDR3 amino acids: CASSYVRGDGYTF. Written as DNA, the CDR3 is TGTGCCAGCAGTTACGTCAGGGGAGATGGCTACACCTTC.

This chain uses TRBV11-2 with TRBJ2-7, with TRBD1 identical over 7 bases. Germline V gene lookup returns CDR1 SGHAT and CDR2 FQNNGV. V lost 2 bases and J lost 2; bases outside the gene matches: 9. CDR3 length: 16 residues. The CDR3 DNA reads as TGTGCCAGCAGCTTACGCTCGACAGGGATAGCCTACGAGCAGTACTTC. Translation gives CASSLRSTGIAYEQYF.

The chain couples TRBV4-2 to TRBJ2-3; 7 bases match TRBD2. The germline gives CDR1 LGHNA, CDR2 YNFKEQ. J was trimmed by 2 bases and V by 0 bases; bases with no gene match: 14. This CDR3 spans 19 amino acids. CDR3 residues: CASSQDPPRLATATDTQYF. The CDR3, as DNA: TGTGCCAGCAGCCAAGATCCCCCCAGACTAGCCACGGCCACAGATACGCAGTATTTT.

The V gene is TRBV28, the J gene TRBJ2-7; 7 positions match TRBD2. The V segment lost 4 bases and the J segment 3 bases; nucleotides outside the gene matches: 9. The CDR3 has 15 residues. Germline V CDR1 and CDR2: MDHEN, SYDVKM. The CDR3: CASSSVGGYIYEQYF. CDR3 nucleotide sequence: TGTGCCAGCAGTTCTGTGGGGGGGTATATCTACGAGCAGTACTTC.

This CDR3 reads CASSLIALSYNEQFF. CDR3 DNA sequence: TGTGCCAGCAGCTTAATTGCCCTCTCCTACAATGAGCAGTTCTTC. The chain recombines TRBV7-2 with TRBJ2-1; D is uncertain. Germline V gene data show CDR1 as SGHTA and CDR2 as FQGNSA. The CDR3 is 15 residues long. Trimming removed 2 bases at V and 0 bases at J, with 8 bases between.

The V and J genes are TRBV6-5 and TRBJ1-6; possibly TRBD1 for D (5 bases). This CDR3 is built from 13 residues. The germline V and J ends were trimmed by 2 bases and 7 bases, with 6 bases remaining between them. In germline, CDR1 is MNHEY, CDR2 SVGAGI. Here the CDR3 reads CASSYGANSPLHF. The CDR3 region has the DNA TGTGCCAGCAGTTACGGGGCAAATTCACCCCTCCACTTT.

This clonotype was counted between two and nine times. The rearrangement joins TRBV6-1 to TRBJ2-7; D remains unclear. V lost 9 bases to trimming and J lost 8 bases, with 20 bases between them. CDR3 size: 13 residues. The germline gives CDR1 MNHNS, CDR2 SASEGT. CDR3: CASRVGQSTKQYF. The CDR3 DNA sequence: TGTGCCAGTCGAGTAGGGCAAAGTACGAAGCAGTACTTC.